Listed here is a single T cell receptor (beta chain). Clones were read by immunoSEQ multiplex PCR, and TCRdb kept only the in-frame ones, dropping some. The sample shows over 1.5 million clones, under 99% of them seen only once. The sample originates from a study of shared clonotypes between healthy human individuals. From germline, CDR1 is LGHNA and CDR2 YSLEER. This CDR3 contains 15 residues. J lost 5 bases, V lost 1 base, and 5 bases had no gene match. The TCR comes from a man aged 30-40 years in good health. Sequenced sample: naive CD4+ T cells sorted from blood. Subset noted: CD45RA+ positively selected. The chain recombines TRBV4-3 with TRBJ2-5; 9 nucleotides agree with TRBD1. The CDR3 reads CASSQGTGVRETQYF. CDR3 in DNA: TGCGCCAGCAGCCAAGGGACAGGGGTTAGGGAGACCCAGTACTTC.